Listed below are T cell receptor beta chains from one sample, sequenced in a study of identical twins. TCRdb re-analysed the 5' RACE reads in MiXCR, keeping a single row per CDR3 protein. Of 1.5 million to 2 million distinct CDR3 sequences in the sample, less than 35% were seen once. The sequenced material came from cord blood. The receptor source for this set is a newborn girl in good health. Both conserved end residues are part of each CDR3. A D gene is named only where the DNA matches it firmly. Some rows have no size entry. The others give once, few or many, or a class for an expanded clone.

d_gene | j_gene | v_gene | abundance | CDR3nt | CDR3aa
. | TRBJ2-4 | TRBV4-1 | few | TGCGCCAGCAGCCAAGAGCTGGGGGACATACTTCTAGCCAAAAACATTCAGTACTTC | CASSQELGDILLAKNIQYF
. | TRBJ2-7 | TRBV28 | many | TGTGCCAGCAGTTCCGGACAATACTACGAGCAGTACTTC | CASSSGQYYEQYF
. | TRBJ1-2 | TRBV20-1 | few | TGCAGTGCTAGAGATCCCAACGGAGGCTATGGCTACACCTTC | CSARDPNGGYGYTF
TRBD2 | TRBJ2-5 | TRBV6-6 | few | TGTGCCAGCAGTTACGCCGGGGGGAAACCTCAAGAGACCCAGTACTTC | CASSYAGGKPQETQYF
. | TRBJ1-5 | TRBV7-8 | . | TGTGCCAGCAGCTTAGCGGGCACGATGCGCAATCAGCCCCAGCATTTT | CASSLAGTMRNQPQHF
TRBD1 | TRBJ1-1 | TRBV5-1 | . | TGCGCCAGCAGCTTGACTTATGGGCAGGGGGGCACTGAAGCTTTCTTT | CASSLTYGQGGTEAFF
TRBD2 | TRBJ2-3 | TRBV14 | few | TGTGCCAGCAGCCGCGGACTAGCAGTAGATACGCAGTATTTT | CASSRGLAVDTQYF
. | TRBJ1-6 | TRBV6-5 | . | TGTGCCGGCAGCCATATTTCAGGGTTTGTTCGGTCACCCCTCCACTTT | CAGSHISGFVRSPLHF
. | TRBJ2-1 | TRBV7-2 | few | TGTGCCAGCAGCCGGACATTGGCAGATGAGCAGTTCTTC | CASSRTLADEQFF
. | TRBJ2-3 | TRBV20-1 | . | TGCAGTGCTAGATACTCCTCCGATACGCAGTATTTT | CSARYSSDTQYF
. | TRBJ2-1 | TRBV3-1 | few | TGTGCCAGCAGCCAAGCGGTTGGGGGTTTCGTCGATGAGCAGTTCTTC | CASSQAVGGFVDEQFF
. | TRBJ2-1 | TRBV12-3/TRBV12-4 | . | TGTGCCAGCAGTCCACCTTACGGGAGCTCCTACAATGAGCAGTTCTTC | CASSPPYGSSYNEQFF
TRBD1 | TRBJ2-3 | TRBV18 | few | TGTGCCAGCTCACCCGGGACAGGTAAAGGCACAGATACGCAGTATTTT | CASSPGTGKGTDTQYF
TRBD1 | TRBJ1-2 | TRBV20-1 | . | TGCAGTGCTAGAGATAAGCCAGGGGGTAACTATGGCTACACCTTC | CSARDKPGGNYGYTF
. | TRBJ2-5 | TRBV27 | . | TGTGCCAGCAGTGGGGTGACTCAGGAGCAGTACTTC | CASSGVTQEQYF
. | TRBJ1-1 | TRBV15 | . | TGTGCCACCAGCAGAGATAAAGGGCACGGAACTGAAGCTTTCTTT | CATSRDKGHGTEAFF
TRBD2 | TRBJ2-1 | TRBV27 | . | TGTGCCAGCAATCAGCGGGGGGCCCTTCTTTACAATGAGCAGTTCTTC | CASNQRGALLYNEQFF
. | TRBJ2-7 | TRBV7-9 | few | TGTGCCAGCAGCTACATCGTGGCATACGACGAGCAGTACTTC | CASSYIVAYDEQYF
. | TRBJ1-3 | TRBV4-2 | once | TGTGCCAGCAGCCAAGGCAGTGGAACTGGAAACACCATATATTTT | CASSQGSGTGNTIYF
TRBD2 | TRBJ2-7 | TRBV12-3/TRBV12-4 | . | TGTGCCAGCAGTCCCTGGACTAGCGGGAGGACCAATGAGCAGTACTTC | CASSPWTSGRTNEQYF
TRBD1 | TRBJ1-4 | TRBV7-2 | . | TGTGCCAGCAGCCCCCGACAGGGAGGCCGTAATGAAAAACTGTTTTTT | CASSPRQGGRNEKLFF
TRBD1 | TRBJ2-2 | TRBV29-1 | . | TGCAGCGTGAGGACAGGCACGAACACCGGGGAGCTGTTTTTT | CSVRTGTNTGELFF
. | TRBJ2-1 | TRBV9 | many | TGTGCCAGCAGCGCATCGGGGGGCAACTACAATGAGCAGTTCTTC | CASSASGGNYNEQFF
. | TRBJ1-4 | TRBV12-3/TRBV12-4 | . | TGTGCCAGCAGTCTTGGGTGGGATAATGAAAAACTGTTTTTT | CASSLGWDNEKLFF
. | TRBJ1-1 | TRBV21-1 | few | TGTGCCAGCAGCAAAGCAACAGGGGGCCTGAACACTGAAGCTTTCTTT | CASSKATGGLNTEAFF
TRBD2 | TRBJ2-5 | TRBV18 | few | TGTGCCAGCTCACCACCAGGGACTACCAAAGAGACCCAGTACTTC | CASSPPGTTKETQYF
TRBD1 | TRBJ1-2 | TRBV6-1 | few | TGTGCCAGCACCCCGACAGGGGGCAACTATGGCTACACCTTC | CASTPTGGNYGYTF
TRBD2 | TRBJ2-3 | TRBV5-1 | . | TGCGCCAGCAGCTTGGAGAGACTAGCGGGGAGCACAGATACGCAGTATTTT | CASSLERLAGSTDTQYF
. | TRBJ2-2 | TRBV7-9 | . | TGTGCCAGCACATCTCAGGGCACCGGGGAGCTGTTTTTT | CASTSQGTGELFF
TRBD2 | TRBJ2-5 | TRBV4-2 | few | TGTGCCAGCAGCCAAGGCGGGGGGGCCTTTGTGAAGACCCAGTACTTC | CASSQGGGAFVKTQYF
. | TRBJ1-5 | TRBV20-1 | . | TGCAGTGTTTGGCAGGATAGCAATCAGCCCCAGCATTTT | CSVWQDSNQPQHF
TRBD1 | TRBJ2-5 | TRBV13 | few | TGTGCCAGCAGCGAAACTGACAGGGGTGAGACCCAGTACTTC | CASSETDRGETQYF
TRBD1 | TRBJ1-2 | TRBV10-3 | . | TGTGCCATCAGTGAGGGGGGGACAGGTTATGGCTGCACCTTC | CAISEGGTGYGCTF
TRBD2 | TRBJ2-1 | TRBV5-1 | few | TGCGCCAGCAGCTTGCCCCCGGGACTAGCGGACAATGAGCAGTTCTTC | CASSLPPGLADNEQFF
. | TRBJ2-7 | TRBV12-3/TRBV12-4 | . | TGTGCCAGCCTTCAGGGCCAGGGCTCCTACGAGCAGTACTTC | CASLQGQGSYEQYF
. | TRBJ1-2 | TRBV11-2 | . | TGTGCCAGCAGCTTTGGTTGGGGGGACATCTATGGCTACACCTTC | CASSFGWGDIYGYTF
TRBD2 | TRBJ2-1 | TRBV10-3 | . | TGTGCCATCAGTGTACTAGCGGGCACCAATGAGCAGTTCTTC | CAISVLAGTNEQFF
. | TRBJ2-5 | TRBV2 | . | TGTGCCAGCAACCTCCAGGGTGGGGAGCAAGAGACCCAGTACTTC | CASNLQGGEQETQYF
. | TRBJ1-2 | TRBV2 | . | TGTGCCAGCAGGCCAGGACAGAGCTATGGCTACACCTTC | CASRPGQSYGYTF
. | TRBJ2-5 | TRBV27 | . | TGTGCCAGCAGTCCGTCGCGGGGCCTACTTGAGCAGTACTTC | CASSPSRGLLEQYF
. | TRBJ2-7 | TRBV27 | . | TGTGCCAGCAGTTTATGGTACCCCGCTAGCGCCAACAATGAGCAGTACTTC | CASSLWYPASANNEQYF
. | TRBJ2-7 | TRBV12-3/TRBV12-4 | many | TGTGCCAGCACCTCGGGAATCTACGAGCAGTACTTC | CASTSGIYEQYF
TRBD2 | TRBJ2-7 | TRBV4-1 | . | TGCGCCAGCAGCCACCAGGGACTAGCGGGGGGGCCCTACGAGCAGTACTTC | CASSHQGLAGGPYEQYF
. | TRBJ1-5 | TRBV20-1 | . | TGCAGTGCTGCCGGGGACTACAATCAGCCCCAGCATTTT | CSAAGDYNQPQHF
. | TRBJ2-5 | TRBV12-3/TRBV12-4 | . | TGTGCCAGCAGTTGGCACAATGAGCAGTACTTC | CASSWHNEQYF
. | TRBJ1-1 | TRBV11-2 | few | TGTGCCAGCAGCTCAGTACGGGACAACACTGAAGCTTTCTTT | CASSSVRDNTEAFF